The 22 T cell receptor beta chains below were found in one sample sequenced in a study of Graves' ophthalmopathy and Graves' hyperthyroidism. TCR beta CDR3 amplification used RNA transcripts. RT-PCR was first run with HTBI primers, then multiplex PCR in a second round. A single record per CDR3 protein comes from TCRdb applying MiXCR to the multiplex PCR reads. The sample carries roughly 500,000 distinct CDR3 sequences, roughly an eighth recorded once. The material sequenced was blood. Receptor source: a woman aged 25 to 39 with Graves' ophthalmopathy.

This clonotype was picked up many times. The V call is TRBV24-1, the J call TRBJ1-6; D might be TRBD1 (6 bases). The CDR3 runs to 17 residues. Germline assignment: CDR1 KGHDR and CDR2 SFDVKD. V was clipped by 1 base and J by 2 bases, with 11 bases between them. The chain's CDR3 is CATSDFTGRTYNSPLHF. The CDR3, as DNA: TGTGCCACCAGTGATTTTACAGGGCGAACCTATAATTCACCCCTCCACTTT.

This clonotype was seen ten or more times. The chain uses TRBV30 and TRBJ1-2; maybe TRBD1 (6 bases). Germline assignment: CDR1 GTSNPN and CDR2 SVGIG (reference sequence). This CDR3 region has 14 residues. Trimming shortened V by 3 bases and J by 4 bases, and 15 bases separated the two germline ends. CDR3 bases: TGTGCCTGGAGCCCCACAGGGTTGGGCTATGGCTACACCTTC. It specifies CAWSPTGLGYGYTF.

At least ten counts were recorded for this clonotype. The J gene is TRBJ1-2, the V gene TRBV11-2, with D perhaps matching TRBD1 (5 bases). The CDR3 is 13 residues long. Germline-derived CDR1 and CDR2 are SGHAT and FQNNGV. V lost 8 bases to trimming and J lost 6 bases, with 16 bases between them. The CDR3 nucleotides read TGTGCCAGCTACCGGGGGGGGGAAGATGGCTACACCTTC. Protein product: CASYRGGEDGYTF.

The rearrangement links TRBV2 to TRBJ2-3, with 14 bases that match TRBD2. The CDR3 is made up of 15 amino acids. Germline CDR1 and CDR2: SNHLY and FYNNEI. Trimming at V came to 8 bases and at J to 6 bases, leaving 7 bases not matched to a gene. CDR3 sequence reads: CASQGLAGVGDTQYF. The CDR3 DNA sequence: TGTGCCAGCCAGGGACTAGCGGGAGTCGGTGATACGCAGTATTTT.

Many counts were recorded for this clonotype. The CDR3 bases are TGTGCCAGCAGCTTAAGTCAGATGGGGGAAGAGACCCAGTACTTC. This translates into CASSLSQMGEETQYF. This chain joins TRBV7-9 and TRBJ2-5; either TRBD1 or TRBD2 may fit D (5 bases each). The V gene's germline CDR1 is SEHNR and CDR2 FQNEAQ (reference sequence). V was trimmed by 2 bases and J by 3 bases, leaving 13 bases between them. This CDR3 has 15 amino acids.

The V gene is TRBV20-1, the J gene TRBJ2-7, with D tentatively TRBD2 (5 bases). CDR3 length: 14 amino acids. Trimming took 3 bases from V and 3 from J, leaving 15 bases between them. In germline, CDR1 is DFQATT, CDR2 SNEGSKA (reference sequence). CDR3 in amino acids: CSARIGGALYEQYF. CDR3 nucleotide sequence: TGCAGTGCTAGGATAGGAGGAGCCCTCTACGAGCAGTACTTC.

To note about this clonotype: This likely comes from a read error, as the CDR3 has no conserved phenylalanine or tryptophan at its end. This chain links TRBV28 with TRBJ1-2, with D possibly being TRBD1 (5 bases). Trimming removed 8 bases at V and 7 bases at J, with 17 bases between. The CDR3 runs 13 residues. Germline CDR1 and CDR2: MDHEN and SYDVKM. The CDR3 spells CASCPGTIGGYTV. CDR3 DNA sequence: TGTGCCAGCTGTCCCGGGACTATCGGTGGCTACACCGTC.

This clonotype was detected many times. The chain couples TRBV24-1 to TRBJ2-2, with 14 bases lining up with TRBD2. V shed 4 bases, J shed 9 bases, and the junction held 12 bases outside the gene matches. This CDR3 comprises 18 residues. The germline gives CDR1 KGHDR, CDR2 SFDVKD. The CDR3 DNA reads as TGTGCCACCAGTGAACGGACTAGCGGGGGGACATTTTTCCGGGAGCTGTTTTTT. It encodes CATSERTSGGTFFRELFF.

This clonotype was counted at least ten times. The chain combines TRBV29-1 with TRBJ1-2; a possible D gene is TRBD1 (5 bases). In germline, CDR1 is SQVTM, CDR2 ANQGSEA. The V end lost 4 bases, the J end lost 2 bases, and 8 bases lay between the germline ends. CDR3 length: 12 amino acids. Written as DNA, the CDR3 is TGCAGCGTTGCATCAGGGAACTATGGCTACACCTTC. It is translated as CSVASGNYGYTF.

The table lists this clonotype with many counts. This chain joins TRBV6-2 or TRBV6-3 and TRBJ1-5; no clear D. Trimming removed 6 bases at V and 0 bases at J, with 15 bases between. The CDR3 is made up of 16 amino acids. Per the germline V gene, CDR1 is MNHEY and CDR2 is SVGEGT. In DNA form, the CDR3 reads TGTGCCAGCAGCCGTTGGTGGAAAGATAGCAATCAGCCCCAGCATTTT. Translation: CASSRWWKDSNQPQHF.

This clonotype was seen repeatedly, ten times or more. The gene calls are TRBV3-1 and TRBJ1-2, with TRBD1 identical over 8 bases. V lost 0 bases to trimming and J lost 8 bases; unmatched junction nucleotides: 14. CDR1 LGHDT and CDR2 YNNKEL come from the germline V gene (reference sequence). This CDR3 contains 17 residues. CDR3 sequence reads: CASSQDRAGGRTGGYTF. Here the CDR3 DNA reads TGTGCCAGCAGCCAAGACCGAGCGGGGGGGCGGACAGGGGGCTACACCTTC.

This clonotype has more than one count but fewer than ten. The CDR3 DNA reads TGTGCCTGGAGTGAGGGACGGGACTACGAGCAGTACTTC. As protein: CAWSEGRDYEQYF. The genes are TRBV30 and TRBJ2-7; D may correspond to TRBD1 or TRBD2 (5 bases each). Trimming removed 1 base from V and 3 bases from J, with 10 bases in between. The CDR3 length is 13 residues. The germline gives CDR1 GTSNPN, CDR2 SVGIG (reference sequence).

In this sample, this clonotype turned up many times. The chain joins TRBV12-3 or TRBV12-4 to TRBJ2-5; D might be TRBD1 (5 bases). The ends were cut back, 5 bases at V and 9 bases at J, with 10 bases in the middle. This CDR3 has 11 amino acids. The CDR3 region has the DNA TGTGCCAGCAGTACCTCAGGGCCCCAGTACTTC. Protein product: CASSTSGPQYF.

This clonotype appeared many times. The CDR3 loop is CASSLGRGRTGELFF. In DNA, the CDR3 is TGTGCCAGCAGCTTAGGGCGGGGGAGAACCGGGGAGCTGTTTTTT. V and J are TRBV7-2 and TRBJ2-2; the match to TRBD2 covers 7 bases. In germline, CDR1 is SGHTA, CDR2 FQGNSA. This CDR3 has 15 amino acids. The V segment lost 1 base and the J segment 5 bases; nucleotides outside the gene matches: 4.

This clonotype was seen at least ten times. For the CDR3, the DNA is TGTGCCAGCAGCTCACACGGGAAGGTCTCTGGAAACACCATATATTTT. As protein: CASSSHGKVSGNTIYF. V gene TRBV6-2 or TRBV6-3 combines with J gene TRBJ1-3; D ambiguous. V was clipped by 6 bases and J by 0 bases, with 15 bases between them. This CDR3 is built from 16 residues. Germline CDR1 is MNHEY and CDR2 is SVGEGT.

In this sample, this clonotype turned up many times. The V call is TRBV6-1, the J call TRBJ2-7; D possibly corresponds to TRBD2 (5 bases). There are 14 residues in the CDR3. Trimming removed 6 bases at V and 3 bases at J, with 15 bases between. Germline V gene lookup returns CDR1 MNHNS and CDR2 SASEGT. The CDR3 DNA reads as TGTGCCAGCAGAGGACTCGGACCCTTCTACGAGCAGTACTTC. Residues: CASRGLGPFYEQYF.

The sample holds many counts of this clonotype. The chain links TRBV7-6 to TRBJ2-7; perhaps TRBD2 as D (5 bases). This CDR3 comprises 13 residues. Trimming pared 3 bases from V and 4 bases from J, leaving 10 bases between. Per the germline V gene, CDR1 is SGHVS and CDR2 is FNYEAQ. This CDR3 is CASSFAGGYEQYF. Here the CDR3 DNA reads TGTGCCAGCAGCTTCGCCGGAGGATACGAGCAGTACTTC.

This clonotype was observed many times. The chain joins TRBV28 to TRBJ1-2; D unclear. CDR1 is MDHEN and CDR2 is SYDVKM in the germline V gene. This CDR3 is built from 13 residues. Trimming cost V 6 bases and J 8 bases, with 16 bases left between them. CDR3 protein: CASSFWASLGYTF. In nucleotides, the CDR3 is TGTGCCAGCAGCTTTTGGGCATCCTTAGGCTACACCTTC.

CDR3 nucleotides: TGCAGTGCTAGAGTCCAGGGGGATTTTGGCCTTGAAGCTTTCTTT. It codes for CSARVQGDFGLEAFF. J is TRBJ1-1 and V is TRBV20-1, with 7 bases identical to TRBD1. J was trimmed by 7 bases and V by 1 base; bases with no gene match: 12. The CDR3 consists of 15 residues. In germline, CDR1 is DFQATT, CDR2 SNEGSKA (reference sequence).

This clonotype was seen at least ten times. The chain links TRBV6-1 to TRBJ1-1, with D possibly matching TRBD1 (6 bases). The CDR3 consists of 15 residues. Per the germline V gene, CDR1 is MNHNS and CDR2 is SASEGT. V was trimmed by 6 bases and J by 1 base, leaving 15 bases between them. The CDR3 protein is CASSPLYRENTEAFF. The CDR3 DNA reads TGTGCCAGCAGCCCTCTGTACAGGGAGAACACTGAAGCTTTCTTT.

In DNA, the CDR3 is TGCGCCACCCGAGGGTGGACAGGGGTGAGAACCGGGGAGCTGTTTTTT. This gives the protein CATRGWTGVRTGELFF. This sequence joins TRBV10-2 and TRBJ2-2, with 9 bases fitting TRBD1. CDR3 length: 16 residues. The V segment lost 10 bases and the J segment 5 bases; nucleotides outside the gene matches: 14. Germline lookup yields CDR1 WSHSY and CDR2 SAAADI.

At least ten counts were recorded for this clonotype. V is TRBV6-1 and J is TRBJ1-5, with 7 bases matching TRBD1. The CDR3 spans 13 residues. Per germline, CDR1 MNHNS and CDR2 SASEGT. The J segment lost 9 bases and the V segment lost 1 base, leaving 3 bases of the junction unmatched. The CDR3 region has the DNA TGTGCCAGCAGTGAAGAGACAGGGCGGCCCCAGCATTTT. Protein sequence: CASSEETGRPQHF.